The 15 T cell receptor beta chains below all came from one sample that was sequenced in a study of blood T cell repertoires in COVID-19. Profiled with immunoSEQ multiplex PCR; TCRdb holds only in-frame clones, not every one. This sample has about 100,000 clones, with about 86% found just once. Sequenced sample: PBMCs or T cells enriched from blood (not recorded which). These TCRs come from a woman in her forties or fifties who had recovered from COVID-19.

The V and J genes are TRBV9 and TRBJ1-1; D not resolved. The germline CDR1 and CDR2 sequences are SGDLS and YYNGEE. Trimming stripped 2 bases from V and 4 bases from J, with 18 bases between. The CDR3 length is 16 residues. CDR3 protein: CASSVLPGGVGTEAFF. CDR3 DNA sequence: TGTGCCAGCAGCGTTCTCCCGGGTGGAGTGGGCACTGAAGCTTTCTTT.

The DNA of the CDR3 is TGTGCCACCAAAGCTGACAGGGGTGATACCGGGGAGCTGTTTTTT. The encoded protein is CATKADRGDTGELFF. The chain joins TRBV24-1 to TRBJ2-2; 8 bases are a match to TRBD1. The germline V gene encodes CDR1 KGHDR and CDR2 SFDVKD. V lost 8 bases to trimming and J lost 5 bases; unmatched junction nucleotides: 9. The CDR3 runs to 15 residues.

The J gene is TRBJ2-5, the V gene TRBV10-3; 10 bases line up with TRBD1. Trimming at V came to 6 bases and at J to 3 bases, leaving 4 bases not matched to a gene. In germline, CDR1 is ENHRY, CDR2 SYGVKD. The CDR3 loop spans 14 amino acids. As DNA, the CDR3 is TGTGCCATCAGAAGACAGGGGGCCGAAGAGACCCAGTACTTC. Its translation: CAIRRQGAEETQYF.

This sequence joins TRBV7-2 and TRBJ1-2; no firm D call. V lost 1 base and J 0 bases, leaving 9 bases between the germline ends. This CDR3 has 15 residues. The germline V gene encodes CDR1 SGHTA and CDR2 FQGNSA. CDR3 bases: TGTGCCAGCAGCTTAGAGGCGGCTCCTAACTATGGCTACACCTTC. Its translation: CASSLEAAPNYGYTF.

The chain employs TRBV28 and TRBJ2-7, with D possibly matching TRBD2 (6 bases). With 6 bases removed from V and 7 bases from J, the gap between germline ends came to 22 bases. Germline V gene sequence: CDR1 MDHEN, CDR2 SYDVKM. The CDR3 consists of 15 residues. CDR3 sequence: CASSRAARGGEEQYF. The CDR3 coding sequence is TGTGCCAGCAGCCGCGCCGCTAGGGGCGGGGAGGAGCAGTACTTC.

CDR3 sequence reads: CASRSQGPSYGYTF. The CDR3 DNA follows: TGTGCCAGCAGAAGTCAGGGGCCAAGCTATGGCTACACCTTC. This chain connects TRBV2 to TRBJ1-2, with D possibly matching TRBD1 (6 bases). Germline CDR1 reads SNHLY; CDR2 reads FYNNEI. Trimming left V 6 bases short and J 4 bases short, with 15 bases between. CDR3 length: 14 residues.

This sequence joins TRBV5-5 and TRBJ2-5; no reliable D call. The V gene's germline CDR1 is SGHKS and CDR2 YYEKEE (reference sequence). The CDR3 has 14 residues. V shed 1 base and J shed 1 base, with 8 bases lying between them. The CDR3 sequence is CASSLFPGQETQYF. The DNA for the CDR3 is TGTGCCAGCAGCTTGTTCCCGGGCCAAGAGACCCAGTACTTC.

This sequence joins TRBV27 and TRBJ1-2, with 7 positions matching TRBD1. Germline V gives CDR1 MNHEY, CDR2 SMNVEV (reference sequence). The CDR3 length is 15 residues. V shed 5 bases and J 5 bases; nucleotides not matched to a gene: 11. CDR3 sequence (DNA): TGTGCCAGCAGTCTCCGACGACAGGGACATTATGGCTACACCTTC. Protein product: CASSLRRQGHYGYTF.

The CDR3, as DNA: TGTGCCAGCAAGGGACTAGCGGCCACAGATACGCAGTATTTT. It specifies CASKGLAATDTQYF. The V gene is TRBV11-2, the J gene TRBJ2-3; 11 bases match TRBD2. The CDR3 totals 14 residues. Germline V gene data show CDR1 as SGHAT and CDR2 as FQNNGV. V shed 7 bases and J 2 bases; nucleotides not matched to a gene: 2.

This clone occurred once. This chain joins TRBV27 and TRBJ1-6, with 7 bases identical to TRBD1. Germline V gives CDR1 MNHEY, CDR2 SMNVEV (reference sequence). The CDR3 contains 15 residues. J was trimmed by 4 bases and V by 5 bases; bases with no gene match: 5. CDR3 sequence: CASSLRGQYNSPLHF. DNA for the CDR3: TGTGCCAGCAGTCTCAGGGGACAGTATAATTCACCCCTCCACTTT.

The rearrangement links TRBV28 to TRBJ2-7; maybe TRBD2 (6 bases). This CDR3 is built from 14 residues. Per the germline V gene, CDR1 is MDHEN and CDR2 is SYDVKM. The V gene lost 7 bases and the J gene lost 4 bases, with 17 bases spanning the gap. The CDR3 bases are TGTGCCAGCACCGCCGGGACTGGCAGATACGAGCAGTACTTC. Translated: CASTAGTGRYEQYF.

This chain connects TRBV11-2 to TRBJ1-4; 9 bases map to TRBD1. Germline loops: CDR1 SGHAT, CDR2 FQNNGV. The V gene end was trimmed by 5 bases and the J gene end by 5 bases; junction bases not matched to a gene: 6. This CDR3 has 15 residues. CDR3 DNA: TGTGCCAGCAGCCCAACAGGGGGCGAGAATGAAAAACTGTTTTTT. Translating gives CASSPTGGENEKLFF.

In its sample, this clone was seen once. The CDR3 bases are TGTGCCAGCAGTTGGGGGGGGAGCTCCTATAATTCACCCCTCCACTTT. As protein: CASSWGGSSYNSPLHF. V gene TRBV28 combines with J gene TRBJ1-6; D might be TRBD1 (5 bases). V lost 4 bases, J lost 0 bases, and 10 bases lay in between. Germline values: CDR1 MDHEN, CDR2 SYDVKM. This CDR3 region has 16 residues.

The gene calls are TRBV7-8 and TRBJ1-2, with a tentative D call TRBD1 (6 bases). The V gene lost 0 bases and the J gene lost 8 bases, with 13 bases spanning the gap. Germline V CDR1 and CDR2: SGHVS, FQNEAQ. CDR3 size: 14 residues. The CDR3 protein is CASSLAGRGLGYTF. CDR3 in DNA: TGTGCCAGCAGCTTAGCGGGCAGGGGATTGGGCTACACCTTC.

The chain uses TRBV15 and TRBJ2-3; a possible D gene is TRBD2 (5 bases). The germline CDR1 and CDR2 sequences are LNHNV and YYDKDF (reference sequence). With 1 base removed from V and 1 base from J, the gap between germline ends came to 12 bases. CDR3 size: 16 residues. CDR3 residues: CATSRGLAGGTDTQYF. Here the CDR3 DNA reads TGTGCCACCAGCAGAGGCTTAGCCGGGGGCACAGATACGCAGTATTTT.